These 13 T cell receptor beta chains came from one sample sequenced in a study of T cells expressing NK-cell markers. Reanalyzing the 5' RACE reads, TCRdb keeps one entry per CDR3 protein, without DNA. Here the sample table reports 550,000 or so distinct CDR3 sequences. Source material: blood T cells: a sorted CD56 or NKG2C T cell subset, CD4+ or CD8+ T cells, or bulk PBMC T cells (not recorded which). These receptors were obtained from a man aged 18 to 29 in good health.

This chain links TRBV12-3 or TRBV12-4 with TRBJ1-5; without DNA, the TCRdb call of TRBD1 cannot be checked. The CDR3 spans 15 residues. Here the CDR3 reads CASSTIRGSNQPQHF.

The chain links TRBV9 to TRBJ2-1; TCRdb names TRBD1, which stays unverified in the absence of DNA. The CDR3 is made up of 15 amino acids. Germline V gene data show CDR1 as SGDLS and CDR2 as YYNGEE. The CDR3 sequence: CASSVAGIPSDEQFF.

This chain uses TRBV27 with TRBJ2-7; absent DNA, TCRdb's TRBD2 call cannot be checked. CDR1 MNHEY and CDR2 SMNVEV come from the germline V gene (reference sequence). The length of the CDR3 is 16 residues. CDR3 protein: CASSLLGGQGSYEQYF.

The chain has TRBV9 and TRBJ2-3; TCRdb selects TRBD2, and the lack of DNA leaves this call unchecked. The germline V gene encodes CDR1 SGDLS and CDR2 YYNGEE. The CDR3 is 14 amino acids. The CDR3 protein is CASSLAGVSDTQYF.

V usage is TRBV5-4 and J usage is TRBJ2-1; TCRdb lists TRBD1, though no DNA is available to test this call. The CDR3 has 18 residues. Germline CDR1 is SGHNT and CDR2 is YYREEE (reference sequence). The CDR3: CASSFIVGGASSYNEQFF.

The J gene is TRBJ2-7, the V gene TRBV7-9; the D call of TRBD2 rests on TCRdb alone, since no DNA is present to check it. The germline CDR1 and CDR2 sequences are SEHNR and FQNEAQ (reference sequence). This CDR3 spans 16 amino acids. CDR3 region: CASSFPTAGGPYEQYF. Full variable domain (outside the CDR3, taken from reference TRBV7-9 and TRBJ2-7): DTGVSQNPRHKITKRGQNVTFRCDPISEHNRLYWYRQTLGQGPEFLTYFQNEAQLEKSRLLSDRFSAERPKGSFSTLEIQRTEQGDSAMYLCASSFPTAGGPYEQYFGPGTRLTVT.

The chain joins TRBV12-3 or TRBV12-4 to TRBJ1-5. This CDR3 is built from 17 residues. The CDR3 is CASSLRMREYDDQPQHF.

The V call is TRBV9, the J call TRBJ2-1; with no DNA, the TCRdb D assignment of TRBD2 cannot be verified. This CDR3 comprises 11 residues. Germline CDR1 is SGDLS and CDR2 is YYNGEE. The CDR3 spells CASSTGLEQFF.

The chain recombines TRBV4-3 with TRBJ2-2. The germline CDR1 and CDR2 sequences are LGHNA and YSLEER. This CDR3 is 15 amino acids long. CDR3 residues: CASSQGTDNTGELFF.

The V call is TRBV7-2, the J call TRBJ2-1; TCRdb proposes TRBD1, but this gene call is untestable without DNA. This CDR3 is built from 15 residues. Germline values: CDR1 SGHTA, CDR2 FQGNSA. The CDR3 region is CASSHRDRRFREQFF.

The rearrangement joins TRBV6-1 to TRBJ1-5. CDR1 is MNHNS, CDR2 SASEGT, per germline. This CDR3 comprises 15 residues. The CDR3 loop reads CASREPGRNRQPQHF.

The gene calls are TRBV3-1 and TRBJ2-2; TCRdb's D gene call, TRBD2, goes unchecked for lack of DNA. The CDR3 has 16 residues. Germline CDR1 LGHDT, CDR2 YNNKEL (reference sequence). CDR3 residues: CASSQEAGGYTGELFF.

The chain is built from TRBV20-1 and TRBJ1-1; the TCRdb call, TRBD1, lacks DNA for checking. The length of the CDR3 is 12 residues. Looked up from germline, CDR1 is DFQATT and CDR2 is SNEGSKA (reference sequence). The CDR3 loop is CSFSAQDTEAFF.